Listed here is a single T cell receptor (beta chain). The data stem from a study of T cell responses to AZD1222 COVID-19 vaccine. Here immunoSEQ multiplex PCR was the method, and the copy in TCRdb shows in-frame clones only, minus some. The sample lists roughly 60,000 clones, about 83% occurring once. The CDR3 has 16 amino acids. The rearrangement links TRBV21-1 to TRBJ1-1; the table's D gene call, TRBD1, was not cross checked with the DNA. TRBV21-1 is a known pseudogene. Sequencing was performed on peripheral blood, taken 28 days after the second AZD1222 dose. This clonotype originated in an adult who received the AZD1222 COVID-19 vaccine. The CDR3 sequence: CASSKDRDSRHTEAFF. CDR3 DNA sequence: TGTGCCAGCAGCAAAGACCGGGACAGTAGACACACTGAAGCTTTCTTT.